This T cell receptor beta chain was observed in a study of blood T cell repertoires in COVID-19. As for the study in general: Both acute and convalescent COVID-19 samples were obtained from the United States, Italy and Spain.

CDR1 is LNHDA, CDR2 SQIVND, per germline (reference sequence). The V and J ends lost 4 bases and 0 bases respectively, with 9 bases between them. This CDR3 has 14 residues. Original analysis: The assay estimated nucleated cells by amplifying reference gene primers. Sequencing was performed with immunoSEQ multiplex PCR; in TCRdb, only in-frame clones are kept and a portion is missing. V, J and clone size derive from that table, while D and trimming were established from the DNA sequence. The data contain some 200,000 clones, 70% to 90% of them singletons. The chain links TRBV19 to TRBJ1-1; unclear D gene. Sequenced sample: peripheral blood. This clonotype was obtained from a woman in her thirties or forties with acute or convalescent COVID-19. The CDR3 protein is CASSSYHLNTEAFF. The DNA of the CDR3 is TGTGCCAGTAGTAGTTATCACTTGAACACTGAAGCTTTCTTT.